This entry describes one T cell receptor (beta chain). Its antigen is as yet unknown. The study isolated at least 7 million PBMCs from each sample. Using a J-beta primer mix together with a sample-barcoded 5' primer, a second PCR was run for about 6 to 11 cycles. A 12-random-nucleotide template-switch adaptor tagged each cDNA molecule. Any given sample supplied a minimum of 3 million CDR3-containing paired-end reads. TCRdb independently ran MiXCR on the 5' RACE reads; one entry per CDR3 protein. The top ten clones hold 25% to 30% of a sample with approximately 790,000 distinct CDR3 sequences, around 62% of them seen once. This record belongs to a study of blood T cells in healthy people across ages. V dropped 0 bases and J dropped 7 bases, with 16 bases sitting between them. The CDR3 loop spans 16 amino acids. Germline CDR1 and CDR2: MRHNA and SNTAGT. General study findings and limits: Unsorted PBMCs ruled out conclusive naive versus antigen-experienced comparison.

The J gene is TRBJ2-1, the V gene TRBV6-4; D possibly corresponds to TRBD1 (5 bases). The sample taken for sequencing was blood. This receptor was taken from a young man in good health. DNA for the CDR3: TGTGCCAGCAGTGACTCGATAAGTGCAGGGTTAAATGAGCAGTTCTTC. Translating gives CASSDSISAGLNEQFF.